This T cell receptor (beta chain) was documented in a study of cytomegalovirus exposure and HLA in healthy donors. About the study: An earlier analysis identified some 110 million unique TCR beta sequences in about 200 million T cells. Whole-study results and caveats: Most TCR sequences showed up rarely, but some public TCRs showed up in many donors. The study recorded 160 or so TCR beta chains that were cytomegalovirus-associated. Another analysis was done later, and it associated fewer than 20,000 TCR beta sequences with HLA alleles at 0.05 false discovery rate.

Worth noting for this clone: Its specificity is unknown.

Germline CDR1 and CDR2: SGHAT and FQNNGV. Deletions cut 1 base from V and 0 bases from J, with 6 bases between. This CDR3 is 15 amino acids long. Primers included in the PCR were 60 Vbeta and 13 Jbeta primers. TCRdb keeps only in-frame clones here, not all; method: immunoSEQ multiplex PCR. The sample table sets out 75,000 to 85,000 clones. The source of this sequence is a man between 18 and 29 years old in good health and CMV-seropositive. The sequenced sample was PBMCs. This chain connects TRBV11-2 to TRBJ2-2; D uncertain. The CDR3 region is CASSLVQTNTGELFF. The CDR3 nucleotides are TGTGCCAGCAGCTTAGTCCAGACGAACACCGGGGAGCTGTTTTTT.